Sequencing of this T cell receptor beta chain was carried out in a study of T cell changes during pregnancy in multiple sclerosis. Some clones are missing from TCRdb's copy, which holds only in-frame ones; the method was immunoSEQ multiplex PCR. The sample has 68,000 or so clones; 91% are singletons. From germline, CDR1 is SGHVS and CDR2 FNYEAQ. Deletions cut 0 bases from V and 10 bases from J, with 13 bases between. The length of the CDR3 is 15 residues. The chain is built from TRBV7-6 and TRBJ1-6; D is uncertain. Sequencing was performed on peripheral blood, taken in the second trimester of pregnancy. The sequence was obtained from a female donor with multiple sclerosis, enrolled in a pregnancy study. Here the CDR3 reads CASSLASGPLSPLHF. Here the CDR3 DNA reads TGTGCCAGCAGCTTAGCCTCGGGTCCGCTCTCACCCCTCCACTTT.